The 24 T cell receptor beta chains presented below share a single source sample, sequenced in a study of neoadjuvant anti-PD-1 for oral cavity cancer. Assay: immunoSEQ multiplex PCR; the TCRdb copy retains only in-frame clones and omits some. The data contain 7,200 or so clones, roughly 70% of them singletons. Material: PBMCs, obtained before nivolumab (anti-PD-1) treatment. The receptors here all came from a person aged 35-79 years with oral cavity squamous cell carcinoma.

The CDR3 here is CASSYSAAATEAFF. CDR3 sequence (DNA): TGTGCCAGCAGTTACTCGGCGGCGGCCACTGAAGCTTTCTTT. V gene TRBV6-6 combines with J gene TRBJ1-1; D is unresolved. CDR1 MNHNY and CDR2 SVGAGI come from the germline V gene (reference sequence). This CDR3 contains 14 residues. The V gene lost 0 bases and the J gene lost 4 bases, with 9 bases spanning the gap.

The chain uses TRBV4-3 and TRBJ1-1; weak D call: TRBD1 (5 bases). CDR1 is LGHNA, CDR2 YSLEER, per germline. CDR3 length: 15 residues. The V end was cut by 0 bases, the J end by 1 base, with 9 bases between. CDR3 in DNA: TGCGCCAGCAGCCAAGAAGGACACGGGAACACTGAAGCTTTCTTT. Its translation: CASSQEGHGNTEAFF.

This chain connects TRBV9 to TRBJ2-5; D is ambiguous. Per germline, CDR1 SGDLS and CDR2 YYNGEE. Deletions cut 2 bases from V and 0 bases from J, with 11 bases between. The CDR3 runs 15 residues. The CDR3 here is CASSVQPTNQETQYF. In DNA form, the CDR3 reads TGTGCCAGCAGCGTTCAACCGACGAACCAAGAGACCCAGTACTTC.

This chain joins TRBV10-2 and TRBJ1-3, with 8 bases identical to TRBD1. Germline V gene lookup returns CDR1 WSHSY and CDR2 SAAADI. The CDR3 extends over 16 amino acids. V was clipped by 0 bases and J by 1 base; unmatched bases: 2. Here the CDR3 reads CASSESYRGSGNTIYF. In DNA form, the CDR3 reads TGCGCCAGCAGTGAGTCGTACAGGGGGTCTGGAAACACCATATATTTT.

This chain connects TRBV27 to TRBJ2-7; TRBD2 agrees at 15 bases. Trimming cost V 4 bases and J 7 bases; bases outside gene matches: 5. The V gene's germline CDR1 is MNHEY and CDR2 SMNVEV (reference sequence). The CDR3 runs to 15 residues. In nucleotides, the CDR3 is TGTGCCAGCAGTTCCGGACTAGCGGGGGGGCGTGAGCAGTACTTC. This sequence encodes CASSSGLAGGREQYF.

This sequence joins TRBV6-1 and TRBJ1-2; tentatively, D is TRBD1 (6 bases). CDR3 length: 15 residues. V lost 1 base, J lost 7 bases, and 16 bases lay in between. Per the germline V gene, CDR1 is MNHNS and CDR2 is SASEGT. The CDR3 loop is CASSEGVEGVSGYTF. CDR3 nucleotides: TGTGCCAGCAGTGAAGGGGTCGAGGGGGTATCTGGCTACACCTTC.

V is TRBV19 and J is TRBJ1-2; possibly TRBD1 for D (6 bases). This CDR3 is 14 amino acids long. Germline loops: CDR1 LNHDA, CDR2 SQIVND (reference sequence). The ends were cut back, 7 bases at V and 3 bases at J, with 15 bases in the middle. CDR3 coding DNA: TGTGCCAGTACCCCTGGTGAGGGGGACTATGGCTACACCTTC. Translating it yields CASTPGEGDYGYTF. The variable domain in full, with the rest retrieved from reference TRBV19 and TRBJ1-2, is DGGITQSPKYLFRKEGQNVTLSCEQNLNHDAMYWYRQDPGQGLRLIYYSQIVNDFQKGDIAEGYSVSREKKESFPLTVTSAQKNPTAFYLCASTPGEGDYGYTFGSGTRLTVV.

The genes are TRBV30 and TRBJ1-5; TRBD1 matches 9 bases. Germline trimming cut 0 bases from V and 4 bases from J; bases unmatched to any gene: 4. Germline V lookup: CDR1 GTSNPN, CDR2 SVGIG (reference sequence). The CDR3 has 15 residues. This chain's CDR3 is CAWSVSGTGNQPQHF. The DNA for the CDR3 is TGTGCCTGGAGTGTATCCGGGACAGGGAATCAGCCCCAGCATTTT.

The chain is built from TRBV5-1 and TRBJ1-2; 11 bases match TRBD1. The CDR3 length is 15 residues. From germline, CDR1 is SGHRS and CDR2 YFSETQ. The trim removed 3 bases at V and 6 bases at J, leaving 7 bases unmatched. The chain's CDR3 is CASSWGTGGNDGYTF. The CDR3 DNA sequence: TGCGCCAGCAGCTGGGGGACAGGGGGTAATGATGGCTACACCTTC. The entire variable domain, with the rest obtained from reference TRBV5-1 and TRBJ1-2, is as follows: KAGVTQTPRYLIKTRGQQVTLSCSPISGHRSVSWYQQTPGQGLQFLFEYFSETQRNKGNFPGRFSGRQFSNSRSEMNVSTLELGDSALYLCASSWGTGGNDGYTFGSGTRLTVV.

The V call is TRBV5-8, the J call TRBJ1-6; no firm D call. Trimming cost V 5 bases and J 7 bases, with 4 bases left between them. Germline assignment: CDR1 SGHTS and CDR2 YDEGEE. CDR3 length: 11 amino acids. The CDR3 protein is CASSHNSPLHF. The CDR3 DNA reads TGTGCCAGCAGTCACAATTCACCCCTCCACTTT.

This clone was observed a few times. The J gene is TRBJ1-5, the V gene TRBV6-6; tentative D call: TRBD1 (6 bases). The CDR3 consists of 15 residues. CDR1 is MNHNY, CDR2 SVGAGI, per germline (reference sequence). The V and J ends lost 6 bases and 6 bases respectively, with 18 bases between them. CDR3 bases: TGTGCCAGCAGGACGGCGGGAGGGACACGTCAGCCCCAGCATTTT. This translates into CASRTAGGTRQPQHF.

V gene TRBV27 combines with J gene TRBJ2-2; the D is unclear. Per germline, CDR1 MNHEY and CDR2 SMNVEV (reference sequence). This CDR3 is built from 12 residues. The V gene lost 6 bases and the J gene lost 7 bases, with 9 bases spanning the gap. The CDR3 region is CASRQLDGELFF. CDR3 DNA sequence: TGTGCCAGCAGACAGTTGGACGGGGAGCTGTTTTTT.

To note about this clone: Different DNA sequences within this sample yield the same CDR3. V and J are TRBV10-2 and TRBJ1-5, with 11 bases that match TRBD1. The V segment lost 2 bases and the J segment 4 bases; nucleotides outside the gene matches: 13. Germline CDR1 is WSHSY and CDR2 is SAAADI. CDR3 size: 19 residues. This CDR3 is CASSEPADRGLFGNQPQHF. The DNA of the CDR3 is TGCGCCAGCAGTGAGCCCGCGGACAGGGGGCTTTTTGGGAATCAGCCCCAGCATTTT.

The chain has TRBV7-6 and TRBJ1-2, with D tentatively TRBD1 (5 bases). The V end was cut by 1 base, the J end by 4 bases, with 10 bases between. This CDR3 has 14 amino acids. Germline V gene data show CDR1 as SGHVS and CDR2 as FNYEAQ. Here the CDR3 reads CASSLDQGTYGYTF. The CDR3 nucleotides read TGTGCCAGCAGCTTAGATCAGGGTACCTATGGCTACACCTTC.

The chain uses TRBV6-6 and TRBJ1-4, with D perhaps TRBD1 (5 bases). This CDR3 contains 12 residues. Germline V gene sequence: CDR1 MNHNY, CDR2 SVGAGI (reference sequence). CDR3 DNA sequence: TGTGCGGTCGGGGGGGAAGGTGAAAAACTGTTTTTT. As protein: CAVGGEGEKLFF.

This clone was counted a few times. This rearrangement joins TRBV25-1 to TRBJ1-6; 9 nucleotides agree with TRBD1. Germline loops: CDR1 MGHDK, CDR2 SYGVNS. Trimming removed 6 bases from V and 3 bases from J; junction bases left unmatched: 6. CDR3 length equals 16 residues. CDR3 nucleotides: TGTGCCAGCAGGGGGGGACAGGGCCGCTATAATTCACCCCTCCACTTT. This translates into CASRGGQGRYNSPLHF.

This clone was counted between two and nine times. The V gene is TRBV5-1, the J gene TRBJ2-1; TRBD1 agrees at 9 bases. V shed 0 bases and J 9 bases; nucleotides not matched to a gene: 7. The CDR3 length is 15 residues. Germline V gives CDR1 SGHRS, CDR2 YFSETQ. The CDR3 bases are TGCGCCAGCAGCTTGGCGGTACAGGGGGCCGGTGAGCAGTTCTTC. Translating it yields CASSLAVQGAGEQFF.

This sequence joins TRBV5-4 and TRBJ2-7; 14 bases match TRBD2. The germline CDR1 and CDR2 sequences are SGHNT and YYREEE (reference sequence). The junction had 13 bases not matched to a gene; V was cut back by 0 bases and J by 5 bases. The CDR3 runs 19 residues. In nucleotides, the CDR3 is TGTGCCAGCAGCTTGGCAGGGACCCGACTAGCGGGGGGGCCAAACGAGCAGTACTTC. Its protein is CASSLAGTRLAGGPNEQYF.

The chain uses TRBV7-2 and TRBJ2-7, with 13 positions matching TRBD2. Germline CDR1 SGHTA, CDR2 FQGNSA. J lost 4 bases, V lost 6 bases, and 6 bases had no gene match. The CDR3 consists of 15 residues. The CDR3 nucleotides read TGTGCCAGCAGACCGACTAGCGGGGGGATTTACGAGCAGTACTTC. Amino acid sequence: CASRPTSGGIYEQYF.

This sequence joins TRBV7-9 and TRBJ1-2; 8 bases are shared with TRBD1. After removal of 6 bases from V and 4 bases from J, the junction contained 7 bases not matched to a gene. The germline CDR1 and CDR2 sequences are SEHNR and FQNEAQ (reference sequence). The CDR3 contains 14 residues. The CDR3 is CASSLTGTGYGYTF. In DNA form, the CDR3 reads TGTGCCAGCAGTCTTACCGGGACAGGCTATGGCTACACCTTC.

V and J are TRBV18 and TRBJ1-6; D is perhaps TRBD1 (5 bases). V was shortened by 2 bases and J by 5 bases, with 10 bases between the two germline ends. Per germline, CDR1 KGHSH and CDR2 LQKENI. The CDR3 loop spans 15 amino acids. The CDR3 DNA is TGTGCCAGCTCACCAGAAGGGACGAATAATTCACCCCTCCACTTT. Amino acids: CASSPEGTNNSPLHF.

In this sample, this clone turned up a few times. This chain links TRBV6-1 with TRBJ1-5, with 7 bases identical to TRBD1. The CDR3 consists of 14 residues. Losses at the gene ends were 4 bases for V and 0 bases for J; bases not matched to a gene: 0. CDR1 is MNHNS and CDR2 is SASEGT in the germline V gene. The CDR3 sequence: CASSAGGSNQPQHF. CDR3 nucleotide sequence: TGTGCCAGCAGTGCAGGGGGTAGCAATCAGCCCCAGCATTTT.

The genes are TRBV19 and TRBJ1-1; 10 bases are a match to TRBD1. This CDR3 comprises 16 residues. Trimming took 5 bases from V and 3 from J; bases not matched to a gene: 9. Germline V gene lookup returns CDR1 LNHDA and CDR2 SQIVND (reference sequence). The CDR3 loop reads CASSPRGQGGYTEAFF. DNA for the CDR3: TGTGCCAGTAGTCCTCGTGGACAGGGGGGGTACACTGAAGCTTTCTTT.

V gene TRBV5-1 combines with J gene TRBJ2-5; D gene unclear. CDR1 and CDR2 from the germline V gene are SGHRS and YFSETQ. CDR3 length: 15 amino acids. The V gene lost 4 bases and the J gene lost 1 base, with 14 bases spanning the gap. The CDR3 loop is CASSPLGSGQETQYF. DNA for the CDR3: TGCGCCAGCAGCCCCTTAGGATCTGGCCAAGAGACCCAGTACTTC.